This T cell receptor (beta chain) was observed in a study of T cells expressing NK-cell markers. Using the 5' RACE reads, TCRdb records one entry per CDR3 protein without DNA. The sample totals 150,000 or so distinct CDR3 sequences; its top ten clones hold about 39%. Germline assignment: CDR1 SNHLY and CDR2 FYNNEI. The CDR3 is 15 residues long. This clonotype was sampled from a woman in her forties or fifties in good health. The chain carries TRBV2 and TRBJ2-1; TCRdb designates TRBD2, a call that cannot be tested without DNA. The sample consisted of blood T cells: a sorted CD56 or NKG2C T cell subset, CD4+ or CD8+ T cells, or bulk PBMC T cells (not recorded which). The CDR3 sequence: CASSPLAGAMNEQFF.